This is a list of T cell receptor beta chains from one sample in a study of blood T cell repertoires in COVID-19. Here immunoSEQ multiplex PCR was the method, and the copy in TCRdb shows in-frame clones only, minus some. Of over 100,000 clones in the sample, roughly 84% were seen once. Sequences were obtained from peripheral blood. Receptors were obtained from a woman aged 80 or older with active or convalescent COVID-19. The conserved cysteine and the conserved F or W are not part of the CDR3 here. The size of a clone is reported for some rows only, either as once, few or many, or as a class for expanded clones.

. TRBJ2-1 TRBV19 ASRSGSSYNEQF
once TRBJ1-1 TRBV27 ASSFGRARGTEAF
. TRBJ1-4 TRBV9 ASSSRDTSTNEKLF
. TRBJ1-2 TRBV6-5 ASRRDNANYGYT
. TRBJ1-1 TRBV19 ASISDLLTEAF
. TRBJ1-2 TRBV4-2 ASSQGGTGGPFGGYT
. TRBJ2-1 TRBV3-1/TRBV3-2 ASSRSGREENEQF
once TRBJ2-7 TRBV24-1 ATSDSGSYEQY
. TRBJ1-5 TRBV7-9 ASSLTSYQPQH
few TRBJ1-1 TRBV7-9 ASSLSQGQAF
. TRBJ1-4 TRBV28 ASSFPPGNEKLF
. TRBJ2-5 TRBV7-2 ASSYQGVQETQY
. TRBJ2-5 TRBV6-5 ASRADRPQETQY
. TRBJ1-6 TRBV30 AWSRGSYNSPLH
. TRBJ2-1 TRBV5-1 ASSRRQGSQSYNEQF
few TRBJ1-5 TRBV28 ASSSGGSNQPQH
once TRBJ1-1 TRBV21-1 ASIYCESWYTEAF
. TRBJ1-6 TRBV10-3 AISARIQGENSPLH
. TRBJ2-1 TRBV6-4 ASSEPEREGRNEQF
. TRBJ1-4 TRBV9 ASSPRGVNEKLF
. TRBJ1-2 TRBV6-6 ASSYGTGGDLGYT
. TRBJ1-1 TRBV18 ASSPAEAEAF
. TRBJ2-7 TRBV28 ASPGPGSYEQY
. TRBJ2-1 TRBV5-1 ASSAPGEYEQF
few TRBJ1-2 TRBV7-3 ASSLEGGDYGYT
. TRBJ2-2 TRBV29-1 SVRVLRQGVNTGELF
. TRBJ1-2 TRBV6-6 ASSYSTGDYGYT
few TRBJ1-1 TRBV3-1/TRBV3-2 ASSQFGAGGQAF
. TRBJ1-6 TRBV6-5 ASSYRTGGNSPLH
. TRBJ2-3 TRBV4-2 ASSQDRGLAGDTQY
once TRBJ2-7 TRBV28 ASVGGEVSSYEQY
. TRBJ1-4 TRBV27 ASSLAGGVANEKLF
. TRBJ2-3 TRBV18 ASSLRGTDTQY
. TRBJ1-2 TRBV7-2 ASTIRGNYGYT
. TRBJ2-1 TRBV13 ASSPGAVLLAGVVNEQF
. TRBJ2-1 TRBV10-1 ASSESRVGGQF
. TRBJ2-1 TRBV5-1 ASSFFRTSGHYNEQF
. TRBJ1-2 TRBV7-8 ASTRGQLRDYGYT
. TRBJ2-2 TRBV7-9 ASSLAAGAPGELF
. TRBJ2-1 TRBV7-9 ASSIAGGPYNEQF
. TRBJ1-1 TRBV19 ASTQSGDTEAF
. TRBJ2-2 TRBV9 ASSIDRTTNTGELF
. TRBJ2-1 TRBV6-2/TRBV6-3 ASSYLQETAYNEQF
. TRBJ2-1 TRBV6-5 ASSYSGLAANEQF